The 9 T cell receptor beta chains in this list originate from one sample, sequenced in a study of CD8 T cells in Susac syndrome. With random hexamers, reverse transcription was performed on roughly 0.5 to 1 ug of RNA. TCRdb used MiXCR to reprocess the immunoSEQ multiplex PCR reads, holding one entry per CDR3 protein. Among roughly 100,000 distinct CDR3 sequences, approximately 96% were seen once, and the ten largest hold roughly 0.68%. The sample taken for sequencing was CD8+ T cells from PBMCs. These receptors all come from a human donor with Susac syndrome.

The genes are TRBV7-9 and TRBJ1-2; no clear D. Germline V lookup: CDR1 SEHNR, CDR2 FQNEAQ (reference sequence). The CDR3 has 14 residues. The V and J ends lost 5 bases and 4 bases respectively, with 14 bases between them. CDR3 in amino acids: CASSMSRRGYGYTF. The CDR3 DNA is TGTGCCAGCAGCATGAGCAGGCGAGGCTATGGCTACACCTTC.

This chain joins TRBV30 and TRBJ1-6; D is undetermined. Germline loops: CDR1 GTSNPN, CDR2 SVGIG (reference sequence). V dropped 4 bases and J dropped 6 bases, with 4 bases sitting between them. The CDR3 sequence is 11 residues long. DNA for the CDR3: TGTGCCTGGAAGGTTAATTCACCCCTCCACTTT. It translates to CAWKVNSPLHF.

The chain joins TRBV3-1 to TRBJ1-6, with D perhaps TRBD1 (6 bases). Germline lookup yields CDR1 LGHDT and CDR2 YNNKEL (reference sequence). CDR3 length: 15 amino acids. V lost 3 bases to trimming and J lost 9 bases, with 15 bases between them. In nucleotides, the CDR3 is TGTGCCAGCAGCCAGGAGGCCAGGGGAGGTTCACCCCTCCACTTT. Protein sequence: CASSQEARGGSPLHF.

The rearrangement joins TRBV7-2 to TRBJ2-2; 9 bases agree with TRBD1. The CDR3 length is 15 residues. Germline lookup yields CDR1 SGHTA and CDR2 FQGNSA. V lost 4 bases and J lost 5; bases outside the gene matches: 5. CDR3: CASSWDRAMTGELFF. The CDR3 nucleotides read TGTGCCAGCAGCTGGGACAGGGCTATGACCGGGGAGCTGTTTTTT.

This chain links TRBV4-3 with TRBJ1-1; 8 bases are shared with TRBD1. J was trimmed by 6 bases and V by 0 bases; bases with no gene match: 12. This CDR3 comprises 17 residues. Germline values: CDR1 LGHNA, CDR2 YSLEER. CDR3 loop: CASSQDHGTGGVAEAFF. The CDR3 DNA reads TGCGCCAGCAGCCAAGATCACGGGACAGGCGGCGTGGCTGAAGCTTTCTTT.

In this sample, this clonotype turned up once. The chain links TRBV12-3 or TRBV12-4 to TRBJ2-7; 12 bases agree with TRBD2. This CDR3 spans 14 amino acids. J gave up 6 bases and V 3 bases, and 3 bases lay outside the gene matches. The CDR3 region is CASSLSSGGVEQYF. The CDR3 nucleotides read TGTGCCAGCAGTTTGTCTAGCGGGGGGGTCGAGCAGTACTTC.

The chain links TRBV24-1 to TRBJ2-7, with D unresolved. This CDR3 spans 13 amino acids. V was clipped by 6 bases and J by 3 bases, with 11 bases between them. The germline V gene encodes CDR1 KGHDR and CDR2 SFDVKD. The CDR3 protein is CATSSGSDYEQYF. The CDR3 DNA reads as TGTGCCACCAGTTCGGGCAGCGACTACGAGCAGTACTTC.

The gene calls are TRBV9 and TRBJ2-7; D possibly corresponds to TRBD1 (6 bases). V was trimmed by 0 bases and J by 5 bases, leaving 9 bases between them. The CDR3 spans 13 residues. The germline V gene has CDR1 SGDLS and CDR2 YYNGEE. This chain's CDR3 is CASSVEGVDEQYF. For the CDR3, the DNA is TGTGCCAGCAGCGTAGAGGGGGTCGACGAGCAGTACTTC.

This sequence joins TRBV4-3 and TRBJ1-6; 7 bases line up with TRBD1. Germline CDR1 and CDR2: LGHNA and YSLEER. The CDR3 has 14 residues. Unmatched junction bases numbered 2, after V lost 4 bases and J lost 5 bases. CDR3 loop: CASSRGTDNSPLHF. DNA for the CDR3: TGCGCCAGCAGCCGCGGGACAGATAATTCACCCCTCCACTTT.